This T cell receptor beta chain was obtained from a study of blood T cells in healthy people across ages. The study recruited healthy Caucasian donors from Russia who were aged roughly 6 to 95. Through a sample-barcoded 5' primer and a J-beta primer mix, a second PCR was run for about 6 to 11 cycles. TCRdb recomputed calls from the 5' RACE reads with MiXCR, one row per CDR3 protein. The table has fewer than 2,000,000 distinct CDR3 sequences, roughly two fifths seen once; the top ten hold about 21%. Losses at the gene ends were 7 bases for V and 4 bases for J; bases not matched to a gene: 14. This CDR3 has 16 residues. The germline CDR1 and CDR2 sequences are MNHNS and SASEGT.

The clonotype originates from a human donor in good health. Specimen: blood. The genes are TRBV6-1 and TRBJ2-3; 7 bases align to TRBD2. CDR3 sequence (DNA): TGTGCCAGCAAACTGCTAGCGGCTCTTGGGCCAGATACGCAGTATTTT. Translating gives CASKLLAALGPDTQYF.